The 14 T cell receptor beta chains reported below all come from one sample, sequenced in a study of T cells in Graves' hyperthyroidism and ophthalmopathy. RNA transcripts gave rise to amplified TCR beta CDR3 regions. The HTBI set primed first-round TCR CDR3 RT-PCR. TCRdb passed the multiplex PCR reads through MiXCR, listing each CDR3 protein once. Seen here are about 620,000 distinct CDR3 sequences, under 20% observed once, and the top ten hold approximately 3.8%. Sequenced material: blood. The receptors derive from a woman in her 30s with Graves' hyperthyroidism.

This clonotype occurred many times. This chain joins TRBV2 and TRBJ1-5, with D possibly TRBD1 on 5 matching bases. Germline CDR1 is SNHLY and CDR2 is FYNNEI. Trimming cost V 2 bases and J 1 base, with 9 bases left between them. CDR3 length: 15 residues. CDR3: CASSERSGSNQPQHF. Written as DNA, the CDR3 is TGTGCCAGCAGTGAACGGTCAGGGAGCAATCAGCCCCAGCATTTT.

This clonotype was observed at least ten times. The chain uses TRBV29-1 and TRBJ1-5; 8 bases are a match to TRBD1. Germline V gene lookup returns CDR1 SQVTM and CDR2 ANQGSEA. The CDR3 length is 13 residues. After removal of 7 bases from V and 4 bases from J, the junction contained 6 bases not matched to a gene. The chain's CDR3 is CSASGQANQPQHF. DNA of the CDR3: TGCAGCGCCTCGGGACAGGCGAATCAGCCCCAGCATTTT. Full variable domain (remainder filled in from reference TRBV29-1 and TRBJ1-5): SAVISQKPSRDICQRGTSLTIQCQVDSQVTMMFWYRQQPGQSLTLIATANQGSEATYESGFVIDKFPISRPNLTFSTLTVSNMSPEDSSIYLCSASGQANQPQHFGDGTRLSIL.

The rearrangement uses TRBV6-1 and TRBJ2-7; 8 bases agree with TRBD2. Germline trimming cut 7 bases from V and 4 bases from J; bases unmatched to any gene: 12. Germline V CDR1 and CDR2: MNHNS, SASEGT. The CDR3 consists of 15 residues. CDR3 nucleotides: TGTGCCAGCAAGGCCGAAGCGGGAGTGTTATACGAGCAGTACTTC. It yields the protein CASKAEAGVLYEQYF.

This clonotype has a handful of counts. This rearrangement joins TRBV30 to TRBJ1-6; D might be TRBD1 (5 bases). The ends were cut back, 5 bases at V and 6 bases at J, with 11 bases in the middle. CDR1 and CDR2 (germline): GTSNPN, SVGIG (reference sequence). The CDR3 covers 13 residues. The CDR3 loop reads CAWSGGTNSPLHF. For the CDR3, the DNA is TGTGCCTGGTCAGGAGGGACTAATTCACCCCTCCACTTT.

The CDR3 region has the DNA TGTGCCAGCAGCTCACAAGTTAACAAGGCAGGGGGCGACTATGGCTACACCTTC. It translates to CASSSQVNKAGGDYGYTF. The gene calls are TRBV3-1 and TRBJ1-2; 8 bases fit TRBD1. The CDR3 loop spans 18 amino acids. The V and J ends lost 5 bases and 3 bases, in that order; junction bases with no gene match: 17. Germline V gene data show CDR1 as LGHDT and CDR2 as YNNKEL (reference sequence). Full variable domain (remainder filled in from reference TRBV3-1 and TRBJ1-2): DTAVSQTPKYLVTQMGNDKSIKCEQNLGHDTMYWYKQDSKKFLKIMFSYNNKELIINETVPNRFSPKSPDKAHLNLHINSLELGDSAVYFCASSSQVNKAGGDYGYTFGSGTRLTVV.

This clonotype was seen repeatedly, ten times or more. J is TRBJ1-2 and V is TRBV28, with no clear D. CDR3 length equals 13 residues. Germline V gene data show CDR1 as MDHEN and CDR2 as SYDVKM. V was shortened by 2 bases and J by 2 bases, with 6 bases between the two germline ends. The CDR3 region has the DNA TGTGCCAGCAGTTTAGGGCCAAACTATGGCTACACCTTC. Amino acid sequence: CASSLGPNYGYTF.

This clonotype was recorded at least ten times. The J gene is TRBJ1-1, the V gene TRBV9; TRBD1 is a possible D gene (6 bases). V was cut by 4 bases and J by 0 bases, with 10 bases left in between. The germline gives CDR1 SGDLS, CDR2 YYNGEE. The CDR3 runs to 14 residues. DNA of the CDR3: TGTGCCAGCAGCTCAGGGGAAGTGAACACTGAAGCTTTCTTT. This codes for CASSSGEVNTEAFF.

The chain recombines TRBV19 with TRBJ1-2, with 7 bases that match TRBD1. Germline V gene data show CDR1 as LNHDA and CDR2 as SQIVND (reference sequence). With V trimmed by 9 bases and J by 8 bases, 12 bases remained unmatched. CDR3 length equals 13 residues. The CDR3 is CASRSQGDWGYTF. In DNA, the CDR3 is TGTGCCAGCAGATCCCAGGGGGATTGGGGCTACACCTTC.

This sequence joins TRBV14 and TRBJ2-1; D gene uncertain. Germline V CDR1 and CDR2: SGHDN, FVKESK. The CDR3 is made up of 14 amino acids. Between the trimmed V and J ends, which lost 4 bases and 5 bases, there was a span of 12 bases. In DNA, the CDR3 is TGTGCCAGCAGCCGCTGGGCAGTGCACAATGAGCAGTTCTTC. Protein product: CASSRWAVHNEQFF.

This clonotype was seen ten or more times. The chain employs TRBV7-2 and TRBJ2-3; 7 bases fit TRBD1. CDR1 SGHTA and CDR2 FQGNSA come from the germline V gene. The J segment lost 4 bases and the V segment lost 4 bases, leaving 14 bases of the junction unmatched. CDR3 length equals 17 residues. CDR3 amino acids: CASSYLRQGVTPDTQYF. In nucleotides, the CDR3 is TGTGCCAGCAGCTACCTGAGACAGGGTGTTACCCCAGATACGCAGTATTTT.

To note about this clonotype: Since a much larger clone is just one base distant, this may be a read error. The chain joins TRBV5-4 to TRBJ2-1; 9 bases fit TRBD1. The CDR3 spans 14 residues. J lost 12 bases, V lost 3 bases, and 10 bases had no gene match. Germline V gene lookup returns CDR1 SGHNT and CDR2 YYREEE (reference sequence). CDR3 amino acids: CASSSRQGVDGQFF. For the CDR3, the DNA is TGTGCCAGCAGCTCTCGACAGGGGGTCGATGGGCAGTTCTTC.

This clonotype showed up many times. The J gene is TRBJ1-4, the V gene TRBV5-1, with D perhaps TRBD1 (5 bases). The V end was cut by 6 bases, the J end by 4 bases, with 13 bases between. Germline CDR1 and CDR2: SGHRS and YFSETQ. There are 14 residues in the CDR3. CDR3 protein: CASNGAGDNEKLFF. The CDR3 DNA follows: TGCGCCAGCAACGGAGCGGGGGATAATGAAAAACTGTTTTTT.

In this sample, this clonotype turned up many times. CDR3 sequence: CASSFWGHNSPLHF. The CDR3 DNA is TGTGCCAGCAGTTTCTGGGGTCATAATTCACCCCTCCACTTT. The chain has TRBV12-3 or TRBV12-4 and TRBJ1-6; D is unclear. The CDR3 is made up of 14 amino acids. Trimming removed 3 bases at V and 5 bases at J, with 8 bases between.

The chain is built from TRBV11-2 and TRBJ1-4, with 9 positions matching TRBD1. The CDR3 consists of 15 residues. Trimming at V came to 5 bases and at J to 6 bases, leaving 7 bases not matched to a gene. The germline gives CDR1 SGHAT, CDR2 FQNNGV. The CDR3 loop reads CASSPDGQGYEKLFF. The DNA of the CDR3 is TGTGCCAGCAGCCCGGACGGACAGGGGTATGAAAAACTGTTTTTT.